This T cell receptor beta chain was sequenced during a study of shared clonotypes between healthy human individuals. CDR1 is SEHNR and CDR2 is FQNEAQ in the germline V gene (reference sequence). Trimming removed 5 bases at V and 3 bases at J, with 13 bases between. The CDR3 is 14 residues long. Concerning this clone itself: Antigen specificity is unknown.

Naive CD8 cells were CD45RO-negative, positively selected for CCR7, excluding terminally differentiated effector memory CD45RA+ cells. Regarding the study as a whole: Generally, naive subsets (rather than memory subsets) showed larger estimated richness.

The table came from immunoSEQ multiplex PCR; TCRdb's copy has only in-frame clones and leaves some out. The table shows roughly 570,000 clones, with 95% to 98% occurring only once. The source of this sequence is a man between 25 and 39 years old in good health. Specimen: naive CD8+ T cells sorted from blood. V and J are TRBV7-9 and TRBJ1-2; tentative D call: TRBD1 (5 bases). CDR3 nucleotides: TGTGCCAGCAGCGTGAGTCAGGGTGACTATGGCTACACCTTC. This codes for CASSVSQGDYGYTF.